This T cell receptor (beta chain) was recovered during a study of shared clonotypes between healthy human individuals. Regarding the study as a whole: Measured sharing among donors was expected to vary with sequencing depth.

Germline V lookup: CDR1 MNHEY, CDR2 SMNVEV (reference sequence). V dropped 0 bases and J dropped 4 bases, with 13 bases sitting between them. This CDR3 is 16 amino acids long. Evenly divided among several immunoSEQ plates was the genomic DNA of each subset. Original processing notes: Without quality scores, immunoSEQ junctional reads could not be filtered like full-length reads. The table came from immunoSEQ multiplex PCR; TCRdb's copy has only in-frame clones and leaves some out. D and trimming were read from the DNA, whereas the V and J calls and clone size are those reported in that table. The profile covers 2 million or so clones, with over 85% appearing a single time and around 1.1% taken by the ten largest. Naive CD8 cells were CD45RO-negative, positively selected for CCR7, excluding terminally differentiated effector memory CD45RA+ cells. The donors were adults (healthy and HIV-negative) with no recent acute infections or vaccinations.

This clone came up once. What it binds is not known. Sequenced: naive CD8+ T cells sorted from blood. The sequence derives from a man younger than 30 in good health. The chain employs TRBV27 and TRBJ2-1, with D possibly TRBD2 on 6 matching bases. Here the CDR3 reads CASSLSLAEGYNEQFF. CDR3 nucleotide sequence: TGTGCCAGCAGTTTATCGTTAGCGGAGGGGTACAATGAGCAGTTCTTC.